This T cell receptor beta chain is from a study of identifying expanded T cells in peripheral blood. Whole-study findings and limits: Technical replicates showed roughly 1.2 changed clones; about two weeks around 15; four weeks 19.

Healthy donors had no documented immune events, such as infections, while sampled. Worth noting for this clone: Its target is not known.

Trimming at V came to 7 bases and at J to 0 bases, leaving 4 bases not matched to a gene. The CDR3 loop spans 15 amino acids. Germline V gives CDR1 LNHDA, CDR2 SQIVND (reference sequence). Some clones are missing from TCRdb's copy, which holds only in-frame ones; the method was immunoSEQ multiplex PCR. This sample has under 120,000 clones, with approximately 90% found just once. The source is a person between 18 and 75 years old in good health. This chain uses TRBV19 with TRBJ1-5, with TRBD1 matching over 9 bases. Sample: blood. The CDR3: CASTGTGHSNQPQHF. CDR3 nucleotide sequence: TGTGCCAGTACCGGGACAGGGCATAGCAATCAGCCCCAGCATTTT.